Below, one T cell receptor beta chain is given with its context. The sample comes from a study of T cell responses to AZD1222 COVID-19 vaccine. Assay used: immunoSEQ multiplex PCR; TCRdb lists only in-frame clones, some missing. The sample carries about 45,000 clones, roughly 90% recorded once. Germline V gene lookup returns CDR1 KGHSH and CDR2 LQKENI. V lost 6 bases, J lost 3 bases, and 7 bases stayed unmatched. The CDR3 consists of 15 residues. The TCR originated in an adult who received the AZD1222 COVID-19 vaccine. Source: peripheral blood, taken 28 days after the second AZD1222 dose. The V and J genes are TRBV18 and TRBJ1-4; 7 positions match TRBD1. CDR3 DNA sequence: TGTGCCAGCTCGCCCGACAGGGCTGCTAATGAAAAACTGTTTTTT. Protein product: CASSPDRAANEKLFF.